The rows below give T cell receptor beta chains drawn from one sample of a study of beta chain features in type 1 diabetes. Repertoires were generated with immunoSEQ multiplex PCR, while TCRdb's copy carries only in-frame clones and drops some. Among 300,000 to 400,000 clones listed, about a tenth were seen once. The specimen was central memory CD4+ T cells from blood. These receptors all stem from a man aged 25 to 40 with type 1 diabetes. CDR3s include the opening cysteine and the closing phenylalanine or tryptophan. The D gene is left open where the match is weak. Not all rows give a size; the values are once, few, many and, for expanded clones, a class.

-	few	TRBV9	TRBJ2-3	CASSVAGGLTDTQYF	TGTGCCAGCAGCGTAGCGGGGGGCCTGACAGATACGCAGTATTTT
-	few	TRBV18	TRBJ1-5	CASSPEGGGDQPQHF	TGTGCCAGCTCACCGGAAGGGGGGGGAGATCAGCCCCAGCATTTT
-	few	TRBV10-3	TRBJ2-7	CAISERQLVGGEQYF	TGTGCCATCAGTGAGCGACAACTTGTCGGGGGCGAGCAGTACTTC
TRBD2	-	TRBV25-1	TRBJ2-3	CASSGLSGGFTDTQYF	TGTGCCAGCAGTGGACTTAGCGGGGGGTTCACAGATACGCAGTATTTT
-	-	TRBV19	TRBJ2-7	CASTRGYEQYF	TGTGCCAGTACCCGGGGCTACGAGCAGTACTTC
TRBD1	-	TRBV19	TRBJ1-5	CASSLDRGLGGNQPQHF	TGTGCCAGTAGTCTAGACAGGGGGCTAGGCGGCAATCAGCCCCAGCATTTT
TRBD2	-	TRBV7-2	TRBJ2-2	CASRGTSVGAGELFF	TGTGCCAGCAGGGGGACTAGCGTAGGGGCTGGGGAGCTGTTTTTT
-	-	TRBV29-1	TRBJ1-3	CSVTPGSGRNTIYF	TGCAGCGTTACCCCGGGGTCGGGAAGAAACACCATATATTTT
-	-	TRBV7-9	TRBJ1-2	CASSPDAAFSYGYTF	TGTGCCAGCAGCCCCGACGCGGCGTTTAGCTATGGCTACACCTTC
-	-	TRBV25-1	TRBJ2-7	CASRDQGGAYEQYF	TGTGCCAGCAGGGACCAAGGAGGGGCCTACGAGCAGTACTTC
-	-	TRBV29-1	TRBJ2-7	CSAEGRKDYEQYF	TGCAGCGCCGAGGGACGGAAAGACTACGAGCAGTACTTC
-	few	TRBV4-1	TRBJ1-2	CASSREKIGREGPYGYTF	TGCGCCAGCAGCCGCGAAAAGATAGGTCGTGAGGGGCCTTATGGCTACACCTTC
-	few	TRBV11-2	TRBJ1-6	CASSLNTYNSPLHF	TGTGCCAGCAGCTTAAACACGTATAATTCACCCCTCCACTTT
-	few	TRBV18	TRBJ1-1	CASSEGGYNTEAFF	TGTGCCAGCTCAGAGGGGGGCTACAACACTGAAGCTTTCTTT
-	few	TRBV4-3	TRBJ2-3	CASSHQSSTDTQYF	TGCGCCAGCAGCCACCAGTCTAGCACAGATACGCAGTATTTT
-	-	TRBV18	TRBJ2-7	CASSPLEGIKHEQYF	TGTGCCAGCTCACCACTGGAGGGTATCAAGCACGAGCAGTACTTC
-	-	TRBV14	TRBJ2-5	CASSQVWGAVKTQYF	TGTGCCAGCAGCCAAGTCTGGGGCGCGGTAAAGACCCAGTACTTC
TRBD2	-	TRBV19	TRBJ2-1	CASSSLAGEYNEQFF	TGTGCCAGTAGTAGTTTGGCGGGGGAGTACAATGAGCAGTTCTTC
TRBD2	-	TRBV5-1	TRBJ2-7	CASSSGEGEQYF	TGCGCCAGCAGCTCGGGGGAGGGCGAGCAGTACTTC
TRBD1	few	TRBV4-1	TRBJ2-7	CASSQETGAYEQYF	TGCGCCAGCAGCCAAGAAACAGGGGCGTACGAGCAGTACTTC
TRBD1	few	TRBV5-5	TRBJ2-3	CASSFRQGKATDTQYF	TGTGCCAGCAGCTTCCGACAGGGGAAGGCGACAGATACGCAGTATTTT
TRBD1	few	TRBV7-9	TRBJ2-1	CASSQRGTERNNEQFF	TGTGCCAGCAGCCAAAGAGGGACAGAGAGAAACAATGAGCAGTTCTTC
-	-	TRBV5-6	TRBJ2-1	CASSTIRTSSEQFF	TGTGCCAGCAGCACGATTAGAACGTCGAGTGAGCAGTTCTTC
TRBD1	-	TRBV5-1	TRBJ2-2	CASSRGDSDTGELFF	TGCGCCAGCAGCCGAGGGGACAGCGATACCGGGGAGCTGTTTTTT
-	few	TRBV6-5	TRBJ1-2	CAISGGQRGGYTF	TGTGCCATCAGTGGAGGCCAGAGAGGTGGCTACACCTTC
-	-	TRBV30	TRBJ1-2	CAWSAGAPNYGYTF	TGTGCCTGGAGTGCGGGGGCCCCTAACTATGGCTACACCTTC
TRBD1	-	TRBV18	TRBJ2-6	CASSPVQGLDSGANVLTF	TGTGCCAGCTCACCTGTACAGGGGTTGGACTCTGGGGCCAACGTCCTGACTTTC
TRBD1	few	TRBV5-6	TRBJ2-7	CASSFQGQGAYEQYF	TGTGCCAGCAGCTTCCAGGGACAGGGGGCATACGAGCAGTACTTC
-	-	TRBV7-8	TRBJ1-3	CASSRGSGNTIYF	TGTGCCAGCAGTCGGGGCTCTGGAAACACCATATATTTT